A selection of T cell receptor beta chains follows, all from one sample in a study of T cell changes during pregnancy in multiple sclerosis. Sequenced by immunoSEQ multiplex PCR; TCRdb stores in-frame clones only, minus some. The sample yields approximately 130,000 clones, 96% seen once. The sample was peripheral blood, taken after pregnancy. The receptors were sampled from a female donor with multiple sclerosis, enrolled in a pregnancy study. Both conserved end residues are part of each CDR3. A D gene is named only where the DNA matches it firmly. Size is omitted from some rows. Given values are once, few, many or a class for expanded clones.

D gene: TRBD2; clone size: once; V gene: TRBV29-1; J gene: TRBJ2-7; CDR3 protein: CSVTLADLYEQYF; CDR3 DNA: TGCAGCGTGACACTAGCGGACTTGTACGAGCAGTACTTC
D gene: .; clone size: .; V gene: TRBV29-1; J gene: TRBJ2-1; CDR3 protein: CSVWGRNEQFF; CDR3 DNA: TGCAGCGTTTGGGGGAGGAATGAGCAGTTCTTC
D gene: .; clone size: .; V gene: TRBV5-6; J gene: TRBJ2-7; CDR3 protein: CASRITGFYEQYF; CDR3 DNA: TGTGCCAGCAGGATTACAGGGTTCTACGAGCAGTACTTC
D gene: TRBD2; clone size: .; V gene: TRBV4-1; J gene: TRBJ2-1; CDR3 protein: CASSQDGLAGNEQFF; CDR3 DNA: TGCGCCAGCAGCCAAGACGGACTAGCGGGAAATGAGCAGTTCTTC
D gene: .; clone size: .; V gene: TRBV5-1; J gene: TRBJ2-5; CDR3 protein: CASSLRGSGETQYF; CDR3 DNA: TGCGCCAGCAGCTTGCGTGGCTCGGGGGAGACCCAGTACTTC
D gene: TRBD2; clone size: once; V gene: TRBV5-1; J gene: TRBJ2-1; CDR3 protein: CASSLLAGSNEQFF; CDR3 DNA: TGCGCCAGCAGCTTATTAGCGGGCTCGAATGAGCAGTTCTTC
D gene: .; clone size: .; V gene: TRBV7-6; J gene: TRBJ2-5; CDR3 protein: CASRSSAETQYF; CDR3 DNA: TGTGCCAGCAGGTCTAGCGCAGAGACCCAGTACTTC
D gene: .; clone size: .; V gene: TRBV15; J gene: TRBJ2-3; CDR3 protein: CATSRVPGAGTDTQYF; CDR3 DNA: TGTGCCACCAGCAGAGTACCGGGAGCTGGCACAGATACGCAGTATTTT
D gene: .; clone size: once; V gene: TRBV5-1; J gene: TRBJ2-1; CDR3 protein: CASSLNSDNEQFF; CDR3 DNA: TGCGCCAGCAGCTTAAACAGTGACAATGAGCAGTTCTTC
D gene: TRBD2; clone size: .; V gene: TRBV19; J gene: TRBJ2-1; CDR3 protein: CASSIASGSSYNEQFF; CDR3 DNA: TGTGCCAGTAGTATAGCTAGCGGGAGCTCCTACAATGAGCAGTTCTTC
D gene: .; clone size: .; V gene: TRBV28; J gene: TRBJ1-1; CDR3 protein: CASSLRGVRGAEAFF; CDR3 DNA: TGTGCCAGCAGTTTACGCGGGGTCCGAGGCGCTGAAGCTTTCTTT
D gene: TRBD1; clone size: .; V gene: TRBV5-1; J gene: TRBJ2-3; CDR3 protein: CASSNPRTGGGDTQYF; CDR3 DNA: TGCGCCAGCAGCAACCCCCGGACAGGGGGTGGAGATACGCAGTATTTT
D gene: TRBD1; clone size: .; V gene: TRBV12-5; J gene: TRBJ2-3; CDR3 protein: CASGDGTGGADTQYF; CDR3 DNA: TGTGCTAGTGGTGACGGGACAGGGGGTGCAGATACGCAGTATTTT
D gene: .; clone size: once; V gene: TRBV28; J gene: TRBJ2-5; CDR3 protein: CASSFLPGQGTQYF; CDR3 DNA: TGTGCCAGCAGTTTCTTGCCGGGACAAGGGACCCAGTACTTC
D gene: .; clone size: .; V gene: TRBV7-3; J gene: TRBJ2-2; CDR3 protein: CASSTTGPNTGELFF; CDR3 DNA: TGTGCCAGCAGCACGACAGGACCGAACACCGGGGAGCTGTTTTTT
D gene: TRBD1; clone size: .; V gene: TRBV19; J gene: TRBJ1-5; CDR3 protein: CASSFMGQVAHQPQHF; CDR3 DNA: TGTGCCAGTAGTTTCATGGGACAGGTTGCACATCAGCCCCAGCATTTT
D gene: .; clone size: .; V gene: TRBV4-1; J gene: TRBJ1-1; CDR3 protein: CASSQYGTEAFF; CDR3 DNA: TGCGCCAGCAGCCAATACGGGACTGAAGCTTTCTTT
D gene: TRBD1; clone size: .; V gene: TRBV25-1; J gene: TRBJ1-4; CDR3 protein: CASSERTGVHEKLFF; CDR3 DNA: TGTGCCAGCAGTGAACGGACAGGCGTTCATGAAAAACTGTTTTTT
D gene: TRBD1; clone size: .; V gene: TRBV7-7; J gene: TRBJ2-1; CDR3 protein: CASSKGTGPYNEQFF; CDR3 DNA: TGTGCTAGCAGCAAAGGGACAGGTCCCTACAATGAGCAGTTCTTC
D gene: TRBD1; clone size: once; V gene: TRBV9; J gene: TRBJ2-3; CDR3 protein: CASSIDRVTDTQYF; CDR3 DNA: TGTGCCAGCAGCATCGACAGGGTCACAGATACGCAGTATTTT
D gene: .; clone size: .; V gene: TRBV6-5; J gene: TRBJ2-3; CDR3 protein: CASSYSTLLSADTQYF; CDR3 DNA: TGTGCCAGCAGTTACTCAACCCTACTCAGCGCAGATACGCAGTATTTT
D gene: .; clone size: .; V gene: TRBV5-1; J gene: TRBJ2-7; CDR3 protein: CASSDNDRPTRQYF; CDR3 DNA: TGCGCCAGCAGCGACAACGACAGGCCTACGAGGCAGTACTTC
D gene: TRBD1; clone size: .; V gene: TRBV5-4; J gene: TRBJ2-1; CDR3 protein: CASSSFDRASLNEQFF; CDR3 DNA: TGTGCCAGCAGCTCTTTCGACAGGGCTAGCCTCAATGAGCAGTTCTTC
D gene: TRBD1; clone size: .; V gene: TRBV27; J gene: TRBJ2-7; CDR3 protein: CASSFSGTGMRAEQYF; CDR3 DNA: TGTGCCAGCAGTTTTTCCGGGACAGGGATGCGGGCCGAGCAGTACTTC
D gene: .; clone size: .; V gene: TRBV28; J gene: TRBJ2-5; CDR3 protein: CASSRSGIETQYF; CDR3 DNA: TGTGCCAGCAGTCGCTCAGGGATAGAGACCCAGTACTTC
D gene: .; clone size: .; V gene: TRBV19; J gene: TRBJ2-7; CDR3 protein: CASSSNSGYEQYF; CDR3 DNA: TGTGCCAGTAGTTCCAATAGCGGTTACGAGCAGTACTTC
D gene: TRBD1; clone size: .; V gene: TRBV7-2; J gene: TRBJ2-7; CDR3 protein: CASSSTGRDWEQYF; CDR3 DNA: TGTGCCAGCAGCTCGACAGGGAGAGATTGGGAGCAGTACTTC
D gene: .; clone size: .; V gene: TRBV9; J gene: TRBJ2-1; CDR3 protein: CASSTYLQGGGKEQFF; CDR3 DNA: TGTGCCAGCAGCACCTACCTACAGGGAGGGGGTAAGGAGCAGTTCTTC
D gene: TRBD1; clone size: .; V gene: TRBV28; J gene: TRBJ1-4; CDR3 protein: CASSPVGGTNEKLFF; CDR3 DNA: TGTGCCAGCAGTCCGGTAGGGGGCACTAATGAAAAACTGTTTTTT
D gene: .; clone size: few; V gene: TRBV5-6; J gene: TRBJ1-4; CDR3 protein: CASSPFSQGYNEKLFF; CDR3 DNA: TGTGCCAGCAGCCCGTTCTCCCAGGGTTATAATGAAAAACTGTTTTTT
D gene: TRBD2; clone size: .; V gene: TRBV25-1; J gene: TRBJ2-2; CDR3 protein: CASSESSGTSGSPLFF; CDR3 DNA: TGTGCCAGCAGTGAATCCTCCGGGACTAGCGGGAGTCCGTTGTTTTTT
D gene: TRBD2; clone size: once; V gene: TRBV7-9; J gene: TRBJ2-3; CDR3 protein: CASSFRTSGSGGTDTQYF; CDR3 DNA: TGTGCCAGCAGCTTTCGGACTAGCGGGAGCGGTGGCACAGATACGCAGTATTTT
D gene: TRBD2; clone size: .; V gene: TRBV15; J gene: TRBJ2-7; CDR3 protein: CATSRERGSSIVFEQYF; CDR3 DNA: TGTGCCACCAGCAGAGAACGCGGGAGTTCGATTGTGTTCGAGCAGTACTTC
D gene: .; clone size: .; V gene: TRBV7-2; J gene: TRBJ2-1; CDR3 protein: CASSLSSGPYNEQFF; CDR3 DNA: TGTGCCAGCAGCTTGTCAAGCGGCCCCTACAATGAGCAGTTCTTC
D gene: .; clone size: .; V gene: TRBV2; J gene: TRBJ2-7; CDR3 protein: CASSVGPAYVGQYF; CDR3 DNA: TGTGCCAGCAGTGTGGGGCCAGCGTACGTAGGGCAGTACTTC
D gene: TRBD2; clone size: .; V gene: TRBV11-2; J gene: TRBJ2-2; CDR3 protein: CASARTSGTTWGAGELFF; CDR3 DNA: TGTGCCAGCGCCCGGACTAGCGGGACGACCTGGGGGGCCGGGGAGCTGTTTTTT
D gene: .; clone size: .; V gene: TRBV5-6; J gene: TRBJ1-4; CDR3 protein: CASSLGRRGEKLFF; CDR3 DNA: TGTGCCAGCAGCTTGGGTAGAAGAGGTGAAAAACTGTTTTTT
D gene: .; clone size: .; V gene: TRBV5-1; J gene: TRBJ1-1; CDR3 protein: CASSLLLKNTEAFF; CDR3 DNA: TGCGCCAGCAGCTTACTATTAAAGAACACTGAAGCTTTCTTT
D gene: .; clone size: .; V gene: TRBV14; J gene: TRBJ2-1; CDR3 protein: CASSQDQGAVSEQFF; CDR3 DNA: TGTGCCAGCAGCCAAGATCAAGGAGCGGTCAGTGAGCAGTTCTTC
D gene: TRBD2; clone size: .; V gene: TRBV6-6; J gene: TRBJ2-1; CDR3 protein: CASTPAGAKQFF; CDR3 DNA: TGTGCCAGCACTCCAGCGGGAGCAAAGCAGTTCTTC
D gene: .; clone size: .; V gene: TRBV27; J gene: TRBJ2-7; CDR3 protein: CASRTNLASYEQYF; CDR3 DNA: TGTGCCAGCAGGACAAACTTGGCGAGCTACGAGCAGTACTTC
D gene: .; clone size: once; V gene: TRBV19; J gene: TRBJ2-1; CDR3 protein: CASSFTGPNEQFF; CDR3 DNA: TGTGCCAGTAGCTTTACAGGGCCCAATGAGCAGTTCTTC
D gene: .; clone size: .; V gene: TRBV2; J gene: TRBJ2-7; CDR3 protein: CASTGGKPSYEQYF; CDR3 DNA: TGTGCCAGCACGGGCGGGAAACCTTCCTACGAGCAGTACTTC
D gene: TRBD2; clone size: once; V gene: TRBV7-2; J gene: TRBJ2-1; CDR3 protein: CASSAPTSGRGRAYNEQFF; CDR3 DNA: TGTGCCAGCAGTGCGCCGACTAGCGGGAGGGGAAGGGCCTACAATGAGCAGTTCTTC
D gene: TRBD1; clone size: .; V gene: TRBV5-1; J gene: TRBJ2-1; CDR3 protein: CASSSITGGPRNNEQFF; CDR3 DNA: TGCGCCAGCAGCTCCATTACAGGGGGACCCCGTAACAATGAGCAGTTCTTC
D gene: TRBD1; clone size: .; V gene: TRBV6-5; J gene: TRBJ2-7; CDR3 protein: CASSYEGTGAYEQYF; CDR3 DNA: TGTGCCAGCAGTTATGAGGGGACAGGGGCCTACGAGCAGTACTTC
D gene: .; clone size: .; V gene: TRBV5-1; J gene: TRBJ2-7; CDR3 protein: CASSLVLGRGPYEQYF; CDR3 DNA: TGCGCCAGCAGCTTGGTCCTAGGGCGGGGACCCTACGAGCAGTACTTC
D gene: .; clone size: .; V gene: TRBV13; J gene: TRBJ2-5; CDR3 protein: CASSGSVRETQYF; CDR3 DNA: TGTGCCAGCAGCGGGAGCGTCCGAGAGACCCAGTACTTC
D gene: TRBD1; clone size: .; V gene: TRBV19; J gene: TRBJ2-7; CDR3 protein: CASSTGQGTPEQYF; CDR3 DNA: TGTGCCAGTAGTACAGGACAGGGAACTCCCGAGCAGTACTTC
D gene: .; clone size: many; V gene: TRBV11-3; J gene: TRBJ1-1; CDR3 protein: CASSFNSGKAFF; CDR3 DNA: TGTGCCAGCAGCTTCAACAGTGGTAAAGCTTTCTTT
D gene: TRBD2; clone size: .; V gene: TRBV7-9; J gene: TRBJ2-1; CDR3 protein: CASSPSFGAGGSNEQFF; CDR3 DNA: TGTGCCAGCAGCCCCTCCTTCGGGGCGGGAGGATCTAATGAGCAGTTCTTC
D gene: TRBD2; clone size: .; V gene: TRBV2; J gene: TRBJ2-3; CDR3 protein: CASSGLAGGPSFVTDTQYF; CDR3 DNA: TGTGCCAGCAGTGGTCTAGCGGGAGGGCCTTCGTTCGTAACGGATACGCAGTATTTT
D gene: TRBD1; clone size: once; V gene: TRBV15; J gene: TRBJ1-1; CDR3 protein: CATSSSSPRLLTGEAFF; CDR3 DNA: TGTGCCACCAGCAGTTCGAGCCCACGCCTGTTGACAGGGGAGGCTTTCTTT
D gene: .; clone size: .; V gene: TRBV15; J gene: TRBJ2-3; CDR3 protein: CATSTLYRDTDTQYF; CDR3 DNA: TGTGCCACCAGCACCCTTTACAGGGACACAGATACGCAGTATTTT
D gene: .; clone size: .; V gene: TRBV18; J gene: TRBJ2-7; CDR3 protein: CASSPYRGEGEQYF; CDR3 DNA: TGTGCCAGCTCACCGTACAGGGGGGAGGGGGAGCAGTACTTC
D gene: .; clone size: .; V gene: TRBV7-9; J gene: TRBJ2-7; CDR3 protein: CASSTGTRVYEQYF; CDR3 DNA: TGTGCCAGCAGCACCGGGACAAGAGTCTACGAGCAGTACTTC
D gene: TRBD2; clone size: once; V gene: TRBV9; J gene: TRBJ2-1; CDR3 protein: CASSVTSGMLNEQFF; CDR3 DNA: TGTGCCAGCAGCGTGACTAGCGGGATGTTGAATGAGCAGTTCTTC
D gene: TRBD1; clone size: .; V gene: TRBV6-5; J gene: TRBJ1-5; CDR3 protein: CASSSTGTGLNQPQHF; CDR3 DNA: TGTGCCAGCAGTTCTACAGGGACAGGGCTGAATCAGCCCCAGCATTTT